The clone carrying this TCR beta chain was observed once. This entry belongs to a study of response to subunit inactivated influenza vaccine. CDR1 MDHEN and CDR2 SYDVKM come from the germline V gene. The V end was cut by 1 base, the J end by 10 bases, with 19 bases between. The CDR3 is 16 residues long. MiXCR was run by TCRdb on the RT-PCR reads, yielding one entry per CDR3 protein. The sample lists about 530,000 distinct CDR3 sequences, 13% occurring once. V gene TRBV28 combines with J gene TRBJ1-4, with unresolved D. The clonotype was recovered from a man aged 45-65 years who received an inactivated influenza vaccine. The sample in question was PBMCs from blood, obtained 40 to 50 days after vaccination. The CDR3 loop is CASSLYWSVGEGKLFF. For the CDR3, the DNA is TGTGCCAGCAGTTTATATTGGTCGGTTGGGGAAGGAAAACTGTTTTTT.